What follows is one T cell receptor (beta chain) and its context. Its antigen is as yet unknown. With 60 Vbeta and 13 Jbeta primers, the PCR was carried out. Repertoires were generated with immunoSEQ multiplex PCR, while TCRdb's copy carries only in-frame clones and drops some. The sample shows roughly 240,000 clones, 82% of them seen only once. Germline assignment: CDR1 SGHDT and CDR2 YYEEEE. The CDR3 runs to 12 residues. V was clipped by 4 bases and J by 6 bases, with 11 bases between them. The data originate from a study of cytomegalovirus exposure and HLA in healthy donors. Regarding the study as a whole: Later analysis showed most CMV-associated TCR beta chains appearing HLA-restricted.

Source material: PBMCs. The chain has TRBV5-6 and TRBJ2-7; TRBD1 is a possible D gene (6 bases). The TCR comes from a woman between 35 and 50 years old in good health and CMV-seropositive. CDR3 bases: TGTGCCAGCAGCCTGGGACAAGGCGAGCAGTACTTC. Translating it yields CASSLGQGEQYF.